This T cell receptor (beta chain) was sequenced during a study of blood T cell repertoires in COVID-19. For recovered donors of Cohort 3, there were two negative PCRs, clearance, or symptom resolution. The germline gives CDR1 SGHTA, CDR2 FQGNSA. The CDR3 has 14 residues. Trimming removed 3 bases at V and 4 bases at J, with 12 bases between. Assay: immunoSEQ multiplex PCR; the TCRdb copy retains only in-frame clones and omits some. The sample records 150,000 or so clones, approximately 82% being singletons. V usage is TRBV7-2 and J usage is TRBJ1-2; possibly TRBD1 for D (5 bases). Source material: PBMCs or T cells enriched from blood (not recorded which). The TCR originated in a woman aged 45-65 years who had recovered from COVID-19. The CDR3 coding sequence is TGTGCCAGCAGCTTGGGGCAGGGAACCTATGGCTACACCTTC. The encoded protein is CASSLGQGTYGYTF.